Listed below are T cell receptor beta chains from one sample, sequenced in a study of blood T cell repertoires in COVID-19. The repertoire was sequenced with immunoSEQ multiplex PCR; TCRdb's copy has only in-frame clones and lacks some. Altogether fewer than 250,000 clones are present, 84% being singletons, with the ten largest covering approximately 6.5%. Specimen: PBMCs or T cells enriched from blood (not recorded which). These receptors were taken from a woman aged 35 to 49 who had recovered from COVID-19. The CDR3 runs from the conserved cysteine through the conserved F or W. Fields, in order: D gene, J gene, clone size, V gene, CDR3 DNA, CDR3 protein. A D gene is named only where the DNA matches it firmly. Not all rows give a size; the values are once, few, many and, for expanded clones, a class.

d_gene: NA
j_gene: TRBJ2-1
abundance: once
v_gene: TRBV2
CDR3nt: TGTGCCAGCAAGGTGGAGGCAGACTACAATGAGCAGTTCTTC
CDR3aa: CASKVEADYNEQFF

d_gene: NA
j_gene: TRBJ1-2
abundance: few
v_gene: TRBV7-2
CDR3nt: TGTGCCAGCAGCTTTAATAGTCCGAACTATGGCTACACCTTC
CDR3aa: CASSFNSPNYGYTF

d_gene: NA
j_gene: TRBJ2-1
abundance: NA
v_gene: TRBV20-1
CDR3nt: TGCAGTGCTAGTCTACCAGGGGCCTACAATGAGCAGTTCTTC
CDR3aa: CSASLPGAYNEQFF

d_gene: TRBD1
j_gene: TRBJ1-5
abundance: NA
v_gene: TRBV28
CDR3nt: TGTGCCAGCAGTTGGACAGGGTCGGGGCAGCCCCAGCATTTT
CDR3aa: CASSWTGSGQPQHF

d_gene: NA
j_gene: TRBJ2-7
abundance: NA
v_gene: TRBV11-2
CDR3nt: TGTGCCAGCAGCTTAGGGTTTCCGGAGACTAGTTTATACGAGCAGTACTTC
CDR3aa: CASSLGFPETSLYEQYF

d_gene: NA
j_gene: TRBJ1-3
abundance: few
v_gene: TRBV2
CDR3nt: TGTGCCAGCGTCACTACGCCCTCTGGAAACACCATATATTTT
CDR3aa: CASVTTPSGNTIYF

d_gene: TRBD1
j_gene: TRBJ2-5
abundance: few
v_gene: TRBV29-1
CDR3nt: TGCAGCGTTGAAGAGGGGGGACAGGGGAGGACCCAGTACTTC
CDR3aa: CSVEEGGQGRTQYF

d_gene: TRBD2
j_gene: TRBJ2-2
abundance: NA
v_gene: TRBV11-2
CDR3nt: TGTGCCAGCAGCCGTAGCGGGAGGGCCGCCACCGGGGAGCTGTTTTTT
CDR3aa: CASSRSGRAATGELFF

d_gene: NA
j_gene: TRBJ1-1
abundance: NA
v_gene: TRBV5-1
CDR3nt: TGCGCCAGCAGCTTGGGACAGCCTAACACTGAAGCTTTCTTT
CDR3aa: CASSLGQPNTEAFF

d_gene: NA
j_gene: TRBJ1-5
abundance: few
v_gene: TRBV5-6
CDR3nt: TGTGCCAGCAGCACCTTAGACAGGCCCAATCAGCCCCAGCATTTT
CDR3aa: CASSTLDRPNQPQHF

d_gene: NA
j_gene: TRBJ2-7
abundance: few
v_gene: TRBV6-1
CDR3nt: TGTGCCAGCAGTGAACACGGGAGCTCCTACGAGCAGTACTTC
CDR3aa: CASSEHGSSYEQYF

d_gene: TRBD2
j_gene: TRBJ2-2
abundance: NA
v_gene: TRBV7-3
CDR3nt: TGTGCCAGCAGCAAACTAGCGGGATCTTCCGGGGAGCTGTTTTTT
CDR3aa: CASSKLAGSSGELFF

d_gene: NA
j_gene: TRBJ2-1
abundance: NA
v_gene: TRBV2
CDR3nt: TGTGCCAGCGTTGCGGGAAGGGGCTATGAGCAGTTCTTC
CDR3aa: CASVAGRGYEQFF

d_gene: TRBD1
j_gene: TRBJ1-6
abundance: NA
v_gene: TRBV28
CDR3nt: TGTGCCAGCAGTTTATGGGGACAGGGGTCCTATAATTCACCCCTCCACTTT
CDR3aa: CASSLWGQGSYNSPLHF

d_gene: NA
j_gene: TRBJ2-2
abundance: NA
v_gene: TRBV11-2
CDR3nt: TGTGCCAGCAGCTTCAAAGTCGGGGGAAACACCGGGGAGCTGTTTTTT
CDR3aa: CASSFKVGGNTGELFF

d_gene: NA
j_gene: TRBJ2-7
abundance: NA
v_gene: TRBV7-2
CDR3nt: TGTGCCAGCAGCTTAGCTAAGTTTGAATGGCGGAGGGCCGCTATCTCCTACGAGCAGTACTTC
CDR3aa: CASSLAKFEWRRAAISYEQYF

d_gene: TRBD1
j_gene: TRBJ2-2
abundance: NA
v_gene: TRBV27
CDR3nt: TGTGCCAGCAGTTTATGGACGGACAGGGAGAACACCGGGGAGCTGTTTTTT
CDR3aa: CASSLWTDRENTGELFF

d_gene: TRBD2
j_gene: TRBJ2-1
abundance: NA
v_gene: TRBV18
CDR3nt: TGTGCCAGCTCACCCACTAGCGGGTCTTACAATGAGCAGTTCTTC
CDR3aa: CASSPTSGSYNEQFF

d_gene: TRBD2
j_gene: TRBJ2-1
abundance: once
v_gene: TRBV4-1
CDR3nt: TGCGCCAGCAGCCAGTTAGCGGGAGGCAATAAGCGGTTCTTC
CDR3aa: CASSQLAGGNKRFF

d_gene: TRBD1
j_gene: TRBJ1-4
abundance: NA
v_gene: TRBV7-2
CDR3nt: TGTGCCAGCAGCCTCGGACAGGGACTGGGTGAAAAACTGTTTTTT
CDR3aa: CASSLGQGLGEKLFF

d_gene: NA
j_gene: TRBJ2-7
abundance: once
v_gene: TRBV5-1
CDR3nt: TGCGCCAGCAGCTTGGAGGCAGGGTCGAACGAGCAGTACTTC
CDR3aa: CASSLEAGSNEQYF

d_gene: TRBD2
j_gene: TRBJ2-3
abundance: NA
v_gene: TRBV7-8
CDR3nt: TGTGCCAGCTGCCTACTAGCGGGAGGGCCCTCGGATACGCAGTATTTT
CDR3aa: CASCLLAGGPSDTQYF

d_gene: TRBD1
j_gene: TRBJ2-2
abundance: NA
v_gene: TRBV30
CDR3nt: TGTGCCTGGTCTAGGGGGCCCGGGGAGCTGTTTTTT
CDR3aa: CAWSRGPGELFF

d_gene: NA
j_gene: TRBJ2-2
abundance: NA
v_gene: TRBV11-2
CDR3nt: TGTGCCAGCAGCGGACCCGGGGGAGACACCGGGGAGCTGTTTTTT
CDR3aa: CASSGPGGDTGELFF

d_gene: NA
j_gene: TRBJ1-4
abundance: NA
v_gene: TRBV18
CDR3nt: TGTGCCAGCTCACCCTATACAGGGAAGTCCGGGTCAACTAATGAAAAACTGTTTTTT
CDR3aa: CASSPYTGKSGSTNEKLFF

d_gene: NA
j_gene: TRBJ2-6
abundance: NA
v_gene: TRBV9
CDR3nt: TGTGCCAGCAGCGTGAGTTGGGCCAACGTCCTGACTTTC
CDR3aa: CASSVSWANVLTF

d_gene: NA
j_gene: TRBJ1-2
abundance: NA
v_gene: TRBV24-1
CDR3nt: TGTGCCACCAGTGAATCACAGAACTATGGCTACACCTTC
CDR3aa: CATSESQNYGYTF

d_gene: TRBD1
j_gene: TRBJ1-2
abundance: NA
v_gene: TRBV12-5
CDR3nt: TGTGCTAGTGGTTCGGAGACAGGGTCCCGATACACCTTC
CDR3aa: CASGSETGSRYTF

d_gene: TRBD1
j_gene: TRBJ1-4
abundance: NA
v_gene: TRBV5-1
CDR3nt: TGCGCCAGCAGCGTGGCACCGGGACAGGGTGAAAAACTGTTTTTT
CDR3aa: CASSVAPGQGEKLFF

d_gene: NA
j_gene: TRBJ2-3
abundance: NA
v_gene: TRBV19
CDR3nt: TGTGCCAGTAGCGAGGGTAGAATAGATACGCAGTATTTT
CDR3aa: CASSEGRIDTQYF

d_gene: TRBD1
j_gene: TRBJ1-1
abundance: NA
v_gene: TRBV2
CDR3nt: TGTGCCAGTGGACAGGTGTCCACTGAAGCTTTCTTT
CDR3aa: CASGQVSTEAFF

d_gene: TRBD1
j_gene: TRBJ2-1
abundance: NA
v_gene: TRBV29-1
CDR3nt: TGCAGCGTTGTCACCTTGGGGAGACAGGGAATATATGAGCAGTTCTTC
CDR3aa: CSVVTLGRQGIYEQFF

d_gene: TRBD2
j_gene: TRBJ2-1
abundance: NA
v_gene: TRBV4-1
CDR3nt: TGCGCCAGCAGCCAAGTGGGAGGGACTAAGTACAATGAGCAGTTCTTC
CDR3aa: CASSQVGGTKYNEQFF

d_gene: TRBD1
j_gene: TRBJ2-7
abundance: many
v_gene: TRBV6-5
CDR3nt: TGTGCCAGTGGGACAGGGGGCGGCGAGCAGTACTTC
CDR3aa: CASGTGGGEQYF

d_gene: NA
j_gene: TRBJ1-5
abundance: once
v_gene: TRBV6-2/TRBV6-3
CDR3nt: TGTGCCAGCAGTCCCCAGGGTATCATTCAGCCCCAGCATTTT
CDR3aa: CASSPQGIIQPQHF

d_gene: NA
j_gene: TRBJ2-3
abundance: NA
v_gene: TRBV19
CDR3nt: TGTGCCAGTAGTATAGCCGCCCCACAGGCATCGTTTAATCTGGATACGCAGTATTTT
CDR3aa: CASSIAAPQASFNLDTQYF

d_gene: TRBD1
j_gene: TRBJ1-2
abundance: NA
v_gene: TRBV5-1
CDR3nt: TGCGCCAGCAGCGAACCGGGACAGTACTATGGCTACACCTTC
CDR3aa: CASSEPGQYYGYTF

d_gene: TRBD2
j_gene: TRBJ2-1
abundance: once
v_gene: TRBV5-6
CDR3nt: TGTGCCAGCAGCCAACTAGCGCCCCAATACAATGAGCAGTTCTTC
CDR3aa: CASSQLAPQYNEQFF

d_gene: TRBD2
j_gene: TRBJ2-4
abundance: NA
v_gene: TRBV10-3
CDR3nt: TGTGCCATCAGTGAGAGGGCGGGGGGACTAGCCAAAAACATTCAGTACTTC
CDR3aa: CAISERAGGLAKNIQYF

d_gene: TRBD1
j_gene: TRBJ2-7
abundance: NA
v_gene: TRBV5-1
CDR3nt: TGCGCCAGCGGTACCGGGACAGGCTACGAGCAGTACTTC
CDR3aa: CASGTGTGYEQYF

d_gene: NA
j_gene: TRBJ2-2
abundance: NA
v_gene: TRBV5-1
CDR3nt: TGCGCCAGCAGGCGTGCCGGACAGTCGAACACCGGGGAGCTGTTTTTT
CDR3aa: CASRRAGQSNTGELFF

d_gene: TRBD1
j_gene: TRBJ1-1
abundance: NA
v_gene: TRBV7-2
CDR3nt: TGTGCCAGCAGCTTTGGAGGGACAGTGAACACTGAAGCTTTCTTT
CDR3aa: CASSFGGTVNTEAFF

d_gene: NA
j_gene: TRBJ2-7
abundance: few
v_gene: TRBV11-2
CDR3nt: TGTGCCAGCAGACCAACTGGACAAACGTCCGAGCAGTACTTC
CDR3aa: CASRPTGQTSEQYF

d_gene: NA
j_gene: TRBJ2-6
abundance: few
v_gene: TRBV29-1
CDR3nt: TGCAGCGTTGACAGCGCCTCTGGGGCCAACGTCCTGACTTTC
CDR3aa: CSVDSASGANVLTF

d_gene: NA
j_gene: TRBJ1-2
abundance: NA
v_gene: TRBV6-5
CDR3nt: TGTGCCAGCAGCCGGTCCAACGCAGGGGACTATGGCTACACCTTC
CDR3aa: CASSRSNAGDYGYTF

d_gene: TRBD2
j_gene: TRBJ2-1
abundance: NA
v_gene: TRBV6-4
CDR3nt: TGTGCCAGCAGCCCTACCTCTAGCGGGAGCAATGAGCAGTTCTTC
CDR3aa: CASSPTSSGSNEQFF

d_gene: TRBD2
j_gene: TRBJ2-2
abundance: NA
v_gene: TRBV7-9
CDR3nt: TGTGCCAGCAGCTCGGGACTAGCGGCGTCTCGAGATTACACCGGGGAGCTGTTTTTT
CDR3aa: CASSSGLAASRDYTGELFF

d_gene: TRBD2
j_gene: TRBJ2-7
abundance: few
v_gene: TRBV5-1
CDR3nt: TGCGCCAGCAGCCCGGTAGCGGGAGCCTACGAGCAGTACTTC
CDR3aa: CASSPVAGAYEQYF

d_gene: NA
j_gene: TRBJ1-6
abundance: NA
v_gene: TRBV15
CDR3nt: TGTGCCACCAGCAGAGGTGGAGGGGAGAGATCACCCCTCCACTTT
CDR3aa: CATSRGGGERSPLHF

d_gene: TRBD1
j_gene: TRBJ1-1
abundance: NA
v_gene: TRBV29-1
CDR3nt: TGCAGCGTTTCGGGACAGATGAACACTGAAGCTTTCTTT
CDR3aa: CSVSGQMNTEAFF

d_gene: NA
j_gene: TRBJ2-3
abundance: NA
v_gene: TRBV11-3
CDR3nt: TGTGCCAGCAGCTTTATAGCAGATACGCAGTATTTT
CDR3aa: CASSFIADTQYF

d_gene: TRBD1
j_gene: TRBJ2-7
abundance: NA
v_gene: TRBV27
CDR3nt: TGTGCCAGCAGTTTATTGGGGACAGGGGTAGCCTACGAGCAGTACTTC
CDR3aa: CASSLLGTGVAYEQYF

d_gene: TRBD2
j_gene: TRBJ2-2
abundance: NA
v_gene: TRBV11-2
CDR3nt: TGTGCCAGCAGCACCCGGGGGGGGTTGGACACCGGGGAGCTGTTTTTT
CDR3aa: CASSTRGGLDTGELFF

d_gene: TRBD1
j_gene: TRBJ1-2
abundance: NA
v_gene: TRBV18
CDR3nt: TGTGCCAGCTCACCGGGACAGGGTTCGAGAGAGGGCTACACCTTC
CDR3aa: CASSPGQGSREGYTF